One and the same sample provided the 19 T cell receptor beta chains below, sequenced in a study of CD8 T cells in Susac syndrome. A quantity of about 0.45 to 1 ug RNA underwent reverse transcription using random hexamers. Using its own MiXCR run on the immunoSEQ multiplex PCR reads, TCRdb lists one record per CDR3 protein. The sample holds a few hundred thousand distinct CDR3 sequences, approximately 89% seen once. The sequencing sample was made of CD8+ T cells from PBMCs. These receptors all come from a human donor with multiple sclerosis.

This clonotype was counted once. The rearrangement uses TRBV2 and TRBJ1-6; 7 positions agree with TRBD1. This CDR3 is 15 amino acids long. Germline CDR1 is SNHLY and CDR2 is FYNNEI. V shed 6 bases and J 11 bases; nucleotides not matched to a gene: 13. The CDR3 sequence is CASRKVTGDPPPLHF. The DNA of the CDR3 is TGTGCCAGCAGAAAGGTTACAGGGGATCCTCCACCCCTCCACTTT.

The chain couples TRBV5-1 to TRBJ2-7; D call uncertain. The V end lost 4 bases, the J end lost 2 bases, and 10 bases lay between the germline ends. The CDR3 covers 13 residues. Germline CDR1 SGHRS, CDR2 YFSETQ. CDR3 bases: TGCGCCAGCAGCCCCCCCCACACCTACGAGCAGTACTTC. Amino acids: CASSPPHTYEQYF.

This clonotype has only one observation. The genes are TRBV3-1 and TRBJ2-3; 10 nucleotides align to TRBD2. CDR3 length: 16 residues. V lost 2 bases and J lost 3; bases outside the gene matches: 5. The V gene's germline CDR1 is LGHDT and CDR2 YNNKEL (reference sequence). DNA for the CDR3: TGTGCCAGCAGCCAACAGACTAGCGGGTTTACAGATACGCAGTATTTT. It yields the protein CASSQQTSGFTDTQYF.

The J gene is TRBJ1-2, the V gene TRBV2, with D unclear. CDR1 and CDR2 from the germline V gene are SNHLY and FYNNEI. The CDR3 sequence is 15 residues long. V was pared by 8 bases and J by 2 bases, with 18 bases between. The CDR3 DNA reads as TGTGCCAGCGGCCCTGCTGAGGACGGGAACTATGGCTACACCTTC. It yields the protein CASGPAEDGNYGYTF.

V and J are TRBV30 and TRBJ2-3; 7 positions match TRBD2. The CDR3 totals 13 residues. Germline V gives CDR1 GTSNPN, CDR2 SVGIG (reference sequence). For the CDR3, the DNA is TGTGCTTGGGCCCGGGACTACCAAGATACGCAGTATTTT. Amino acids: CAWARDYQDTQYF.

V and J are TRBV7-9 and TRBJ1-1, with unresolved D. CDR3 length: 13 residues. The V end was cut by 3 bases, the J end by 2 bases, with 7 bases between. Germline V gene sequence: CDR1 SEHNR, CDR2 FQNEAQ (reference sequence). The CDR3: CASSFLDNTEAFF. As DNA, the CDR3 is TGTGCCAGCAGCTTCCTAGATAACACTGAAGCTTTCTTT.

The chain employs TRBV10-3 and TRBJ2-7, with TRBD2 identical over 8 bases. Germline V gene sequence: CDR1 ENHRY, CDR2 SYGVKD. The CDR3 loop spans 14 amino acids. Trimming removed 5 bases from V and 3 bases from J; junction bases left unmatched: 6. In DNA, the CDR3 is TGTGCCATCAGTCTAGCGGGTACATTCTACGAGCAGTACTTC. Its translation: CAISLAGTFYEQYF.

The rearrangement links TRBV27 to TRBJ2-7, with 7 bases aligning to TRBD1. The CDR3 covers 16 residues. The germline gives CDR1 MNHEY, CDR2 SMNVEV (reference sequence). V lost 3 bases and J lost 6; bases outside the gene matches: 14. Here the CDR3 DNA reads TGTGCCAGCAGTTTGACCGGGGACAGACATTCGCTCGAGCAGTACTTC. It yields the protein CASSLTGDRHSLEQYF.

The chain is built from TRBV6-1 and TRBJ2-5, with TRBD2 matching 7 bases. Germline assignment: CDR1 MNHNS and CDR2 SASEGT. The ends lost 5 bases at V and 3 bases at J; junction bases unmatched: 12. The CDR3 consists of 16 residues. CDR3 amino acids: CASSTNRLAVEETQYF. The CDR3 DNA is TGTGCCAGCAGTACCAACCGACTAGCAGTAGAAGAGACCCAGTACTTC.

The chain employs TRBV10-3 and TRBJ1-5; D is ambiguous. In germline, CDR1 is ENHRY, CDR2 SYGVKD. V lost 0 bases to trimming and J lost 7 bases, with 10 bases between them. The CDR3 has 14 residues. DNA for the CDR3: TGTGCCATCAGTGAGTCGGAGGGCAGGCAGCCCCAGCATTTT. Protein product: CAISESEGRQPQHF.

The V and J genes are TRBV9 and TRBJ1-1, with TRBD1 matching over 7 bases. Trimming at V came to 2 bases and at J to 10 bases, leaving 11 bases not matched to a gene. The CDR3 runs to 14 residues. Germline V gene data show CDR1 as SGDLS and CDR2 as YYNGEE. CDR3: CASSVAGGGGGAFF. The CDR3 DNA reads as TGTGCCAGCAGCGTGGCTGGAGGGGGCGGAGGAGCTTTCTTT.

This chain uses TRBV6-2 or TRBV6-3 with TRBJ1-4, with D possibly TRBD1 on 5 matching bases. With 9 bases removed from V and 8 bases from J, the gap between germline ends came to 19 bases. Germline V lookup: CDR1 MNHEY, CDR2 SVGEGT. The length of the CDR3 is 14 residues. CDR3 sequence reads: CASYTSREEEKLFF. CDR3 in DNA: TGTGCCAGTTATACCTCCAGGGAAGAAGAAAAACTGTTTTTT.

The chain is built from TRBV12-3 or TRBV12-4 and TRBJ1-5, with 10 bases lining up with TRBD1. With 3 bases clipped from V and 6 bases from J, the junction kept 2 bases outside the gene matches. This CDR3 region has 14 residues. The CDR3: CASSFDRGLQPQHF. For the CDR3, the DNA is TGTGCCAGCAGTTTTGACAGGGGGCTTCAGCCCCAGCATTTT.

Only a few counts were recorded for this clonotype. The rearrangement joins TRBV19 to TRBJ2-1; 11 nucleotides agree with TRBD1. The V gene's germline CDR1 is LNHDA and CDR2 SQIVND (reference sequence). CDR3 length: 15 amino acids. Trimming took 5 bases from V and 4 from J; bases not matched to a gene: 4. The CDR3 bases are TGTGCCAGTAGTCCGGGACAGGGGGTTTACAATGAGCAGTTCTTC. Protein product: CASSPGQGVYNEQFF.

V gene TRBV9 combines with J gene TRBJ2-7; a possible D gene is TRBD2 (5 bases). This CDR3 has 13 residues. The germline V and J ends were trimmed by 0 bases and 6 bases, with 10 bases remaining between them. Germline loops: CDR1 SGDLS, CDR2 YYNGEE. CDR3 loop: CASSVAEGSEQYF. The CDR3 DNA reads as TGTGCCAGCAGCGTAGCAGAGGGCTCCGAGCAGTACTTC. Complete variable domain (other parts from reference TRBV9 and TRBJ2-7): DSGVTQTPKHLITATGQRVTLRCSPRSGDLSVYWYQQSLDQGLQFLIQYYNGEERAKGNILERFSAQQFPDLHSELNLSSLELGDSALYFCASSVAEGSEQYFGPGTRLTVT.

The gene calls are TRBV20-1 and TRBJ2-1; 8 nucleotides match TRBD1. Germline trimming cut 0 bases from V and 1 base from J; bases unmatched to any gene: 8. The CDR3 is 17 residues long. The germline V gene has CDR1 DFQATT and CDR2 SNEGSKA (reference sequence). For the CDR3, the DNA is TGCAGTGCTAGAGAAGGGGGGACAGGTGGATCCTACAATGAGCAGTTCTTC. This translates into CSAREGGTGGSYNEQFF.

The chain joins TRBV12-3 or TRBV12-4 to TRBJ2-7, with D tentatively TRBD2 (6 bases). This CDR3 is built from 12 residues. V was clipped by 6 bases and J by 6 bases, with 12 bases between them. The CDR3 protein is CASSRDGGEQYF. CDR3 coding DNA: TGTGCCAGCAGCCGAGACGGGGGCGAGCAGTACTTC.

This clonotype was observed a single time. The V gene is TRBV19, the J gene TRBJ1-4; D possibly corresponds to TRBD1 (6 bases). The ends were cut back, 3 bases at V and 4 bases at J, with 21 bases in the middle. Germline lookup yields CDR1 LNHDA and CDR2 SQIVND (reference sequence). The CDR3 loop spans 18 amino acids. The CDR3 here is CASSITPGHRRGNEKLFF. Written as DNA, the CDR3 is TGTGCCAGTAGTATTACGCCGGGACACCGGAGGGGTAATGAAAAACTGTTTTTT.

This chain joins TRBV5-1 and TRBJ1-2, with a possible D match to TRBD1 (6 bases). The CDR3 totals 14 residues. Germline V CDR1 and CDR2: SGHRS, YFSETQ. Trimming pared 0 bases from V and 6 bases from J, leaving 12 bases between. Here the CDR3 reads CASSLASAGDGYTF. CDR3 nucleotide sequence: TGCGCCAGCAGCTTGGCCTCGGCAGGGGATGGCTACACCTTC.